The 11 T cell receptor beta chains below all came from one sample that was sequenced in a study of T-cell memory formation after mild COVID-19 (dated by TCRdb to about 2021). Libraries were made using 5' RACE. The data were produced on an Illumina NovaSeq 6000. TCRdb's own reprocessing of the public reads used fastp at Q25 and MiXCR and kept productive beta chains. Under each unique CDR3 protein, matching rows form one entry showing the most common genes and DNA. The sample includes a few hundred thousand distinct CDR3 sequences, with 28% observed a single time. Of the sample, approximately 15% is held by the ten largest clones. The sample comprised PBMCs or a T cell subset sorted from them (not recorded which). Receptors were obtained from an adult woman who had mild COVID-19 (a few samples of this study predate the infection). The sample titles of this study are shuffled in the database, so cell type and time point are left out; the donor was told from shared clones.

The chain links TRBV28 to TRBJ1-5; 7 bases fit TRBD1. This CDR3 is 16 amino acids long. The V gene's germline CDR1 is MDHEN and CDR2 SYDVKM. With V trimmed by 5 bases and J by 3 bases, 10 bases remained unmatched. In DNA form, the CDR3 reads TGTGCCAGCAGTCGAGGTGACAGGGAACTCAATCAGCCCCAGCATTTT. Its translation is CASSRGDRELNQPQHF. The full variable domain, in which reference TRBV28 and TRBJ1-5 provide the parts outside the CDR3, is DVKVTQSSRYLVKRTGEKVFLECVQDMDHENMFWYRQDPGLGLRLIYFSYDVKMKEKGDIPEGYSVSREKKERFSLILESASTNQTSMYLCASSRGDRELNQPQHFGDGTRLSIL.

The V call is TRBV7-8, the J call TRBJ1-2; 7 bases fit TRBD1. V lost 1 base to trimming and J lost 7 bases; unmatched junction nucleotides: 12. CDR3 length: 16 residues. Germline V gene lookup returns CDR1 SGHVS and CDR2 FQNEAQ. The CDR3, as DNA: TGTGCCAGCAGCTTAGGGACAGGCCGATATCTTAGTGGCTACACCTTC. Translated, it gives CASSLGTGRYLSGYTF.

The V and J genes are TRBV13 and TRBJ2-1, with D hard to call. This CDR3 is 13 amino acids long. CDR1 and CDR2 (germline): PRHDT, FYEKMQ (reference sequence). The ends were cut back, 3 bases at V and 15 bases at J, with 18 bases in the middle. The CDR3: CASSFRTLPSPFF. The CDR3 bases are TGTGCCAGCAGCTTCCGGACGCTGCCGAGCCCGTTCTTC.

This rearrangement joins TRBV5-4 to TRBJ2-1; 9 bases align to TRBD2. The ends lost 6 bases at V and 6 bases at J; junction bases unmatched: 7. The CDR3 is 14 residues long. Looked up from germline, CDR1 is SGHNT and CDR2 is YYREEE (reference sequence). The CDR3 DNA is TGTGCCAGCATCTTTGCTAGCGGGGTCAATGAGCAGTTCTTC. Protein product: CASIFASGVNEQFF.

This clonotype came up a few times. The rearrangement uses TRBV7-2 and TRBJ1-3; possibly TRBD1 for D (5 bases). V lost 1 base, J lost 4 bases, and 14 bases lay in between. Per germline, CDR1 SGHTA and CDR2 FQGNSA. The CDR3 is made up of 16 amino acids. CDR3 region: CASSLENGALGNTIYF. The CDR3 nucleotides are TGTGCCAGCAGCTTAGAAAACGGGGCGCTGGGAAACACCATATATTTT.

V gene TRBV5-1 combines with J gene TRBJ2-5, with 15 bases matching TRBD2. Looked up from germline, CDR1 is SGHRS and CDR2 is YFSETQ. The length of the CDR3 is 17 residues. J gave up 4 bases and V 2 bases, and 6 bases lay outside the gene matches. CDR3 protein: CASSLRTSGGAGETQYF. As DNA, the CDR3 is TGCGCCAGCAGCTTACGGACTAGCGGGGGGGCCGGAGAGACCCAGTACTTC.

V and J are TRBV12-3 or TRBV12-4 and TRBJ1-6; 7 bases line up with TRBD1. With 5 bases clipped from V and 15 bases from J, the junction kept 7 bases outside the gene matches. CDR3 length: 12 amino acids. The CDR3 loop reads CASSPGGRGLHF. For the CDR3, the DNA is TGTGCCAGCAGTCCAGGGGGGCGCGGCCTCCACTTT.

The J gene is TRBJ1-1, the V gene TRBV10-3, with 7 bases aligning to TRBD1. V was pared by 4 bases and J by 4 bases, with 6 bases of the junction left unmatched. CDR3 length equals 14 residues. CDR1 is ENHRY and CDR2 is SYGVKD in the germline V gene. CDR3 bases: TGTGCCATCAGTGCACAGGGGTCGAGCACTGAAGCTTTCTTT. It codes for CAISAQGSSTEAFF.

This clonotype was found a few times. The chain carries TRBV29-1 and TRBJ2-7; tentatively, D is TRBD2 (6 bases). V lost 1 base and J 5 bases, leaving 21 bases between the germline ends. Germline CDR1 reads SQVTM; CDR2 reads ANQGSEA. The CDR3 runs 16 residues. CDR3 sequence reads: CSVEAPEGREGHEQYF. For the CDR3, the DNA is TGCAGCGTTGAAGCGCCGGAGGGCAGGGAAGGCCACGAGCAGTACTTC.

V gene TRBV29-1 combines with J gene TRBJ2-1; D is unresolved. Trimming left V 0 bases short and J 5 bases short, with 11 bases between. Germline CDR1 is SQVTM and CDR2 is ANQGSEA. This CDR3 comprises 14 residues. CDR3 in amino acids: CSVEEENTHNEQFF. The CDR3 DNA is TGCAGCGTTGAAGAGGAGAATACCCACAATGAGCAGTTCTTC.

This rearrangement joins TRBV7-2 to TRBJ1-2, with D uncertain. Germline-derived CDR1 and CDR2 are SGHTA and FQGNSA. V lost 7 bases to trimming and J lost 8 bases, with 20 bases between them. This CDR3 region has 14 residues. CDR3 loop: CASIYGLRIGGYTF. In DNA, the CDR3 is TGTGCCAGCATATACGGGTTAAGGATTGGGGGCTACACCTTC.